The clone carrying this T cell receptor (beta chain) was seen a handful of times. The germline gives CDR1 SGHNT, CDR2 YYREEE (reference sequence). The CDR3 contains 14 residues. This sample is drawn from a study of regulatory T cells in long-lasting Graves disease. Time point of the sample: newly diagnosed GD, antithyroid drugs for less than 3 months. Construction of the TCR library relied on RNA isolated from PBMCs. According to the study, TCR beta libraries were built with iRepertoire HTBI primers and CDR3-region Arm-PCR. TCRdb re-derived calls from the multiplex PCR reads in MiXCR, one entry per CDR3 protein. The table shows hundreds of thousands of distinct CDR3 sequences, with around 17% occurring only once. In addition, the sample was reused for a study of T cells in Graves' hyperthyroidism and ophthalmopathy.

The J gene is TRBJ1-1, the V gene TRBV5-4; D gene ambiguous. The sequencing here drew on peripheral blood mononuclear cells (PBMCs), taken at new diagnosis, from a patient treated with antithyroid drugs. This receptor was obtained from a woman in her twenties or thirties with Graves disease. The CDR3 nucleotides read TGTGCTACTCACGGGGTCCCTCCCTTAGCTGAAGCTTTCTTT. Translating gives CATHGVPPLAEAFF.